This T cell receptor beta chain was found in a study of low-dose radiotherapy and immunotherapy resistance in tumors. Looking at the study overall: Patients of Cohort 1 had 0.5 Gy fractions every 2 weeks, which summed to 6.5 Gy. The patients were given nivolumab 240 mg every two weeks and ipilimumab 1 mg/kg every six weeks, through an intravenous route.

Time point given: after trial treatment. Treatment given: LDRT plus nivolumab, ipilimumab, low-dose cyclophosphamide and aspirin (RACIN trial). The study gave donors nivolumab, ipilimumab, aspirin, low-dose cyclophosphamide and low-dose radiotherapy. Alpha and beta chains were covered, as first-strand cDNA relied on TRAV- and TRBV-specific primers. Both a constant-region primer and a V-primer adapter served to amplify TCRs across roughly 22 PCR cycles. The mRNA which had been isolated was amplified by in vitro transcription. TCRdb fed the reads into MiXCR, producing one record per CDR3 protein. The sample includes 85,000 to 95,000 distinct CDR3 sequences, 20% to 25% of them seen just once. This CDR3 has 13 amino acids. Trimming took 6 bases from V and 9 from J, leaving 21 bases between them. Germline values: CDR1 GTSNPN, CDR2 SVGIG (reference sequence).

The V gene is TRBV30, the J gene TRBJ2-7; D uncertain. The sequencing here drew on PBMCs, taken after low-dose radiotherapy plus immunotherapy. This TCR was sampled from a female donor with ovarian cancer. The CDR3 loop is CACRRFGFLVQYF. CDR3 coding DNA: TGTGCCTGCCGCCGATTCGGGTTCTTGGTGCAGTACTTC.